The 7 T cell receptor beta chains presented below share a single source sample, sequenced in a study of early stage breast cancer tumors. TCRdb keeps only in-frame clones here, not all; method: immunoSEQ multiplex PCR. This table has tens of thousands of clones, roughly two thirds appearing once. Source material: blood. The receptors originated from a person aged 50-59 years with breast cancer.

V is TRBV2 and J is TRBJ2-2; TRBD2 agrees at 14 bases. The trim removed 5 bases at V and 1 base at J, leaving 3 bases unmatched. Germline V gene lookup returns CDR1 SNHLY and CDR2 FYNNEI. The CDR3 consists of 17 residues. The CDR3 DNA sequence: TGTGCCAGCAGTCGGACTAGCGGGAGGCTGAACACCGGGGAGCTGTTTTTT. Protein: CASSRTSGRLNTGELFF.

The genes are TRBV13 and TRBJ2-5; 10 positions agree with TRBD2. CDR1 PRHDT and CDR2 FYEKMQ come from the germline V gene (reference sequence). The CDR3 loop spans 19 amino acids. The junction had 15 bases not matched to a gene; V was cut back by 5 bases and J by 0 bases. The CDR3 here is CASSIYRGSGRINQETQYF. The CDR3 bases are TGTGCCAGCAGCATCTACAGGGGTAGCGGGAGGATAAACCAAGAGACCCAGTACTTC.

The rearrangement links TRBV28 to TRBJ1-5, with 11 positions matching TRBD1. Germline CDR1 and CDR2: MDHEN and SYDVKM. The V gene end was trimmed by 6 bases and the J gene end by 4 bases; junction bases not matched to a gene: 11. CDR3 length equals 17 residues. The CDR3 spells CASRTPGQGEGNQPQHF. CDR3 DNA sequence: TGTGCCAGCAGAACCCCGGGACAGGGGGAAGGTAATCAGCCCCAGCATTTT.

The chain links TRBV19 to TRBJ2-3, with a tentative D call TRBD2 (6 bases). Trimming stripped 5 bases from V and 1 base from J, with 13 bases between. The CDR3 spans 15 residues. Per the germline V gene, CDR1 is LNHDA and CDR2 is SQIVND (reference sequence). CDR3 in amino acids: CASSAGLSGTDTQYF. The CDR3 DNA is TGTGCCAGTAGTGCGGGACTCTCCGGCACAGATACGCAGTATTTT.

This chain joins TRBV7-3 and TRBJ2-7; D not resolved. CDR1 and CDR2 from the germline V gene are SGHTA and FQGTGA. The CDR3 loop spans 14 amino acids. V was shortened by 5 bases and J by 3 bases, with 14 bases between the two germline ends. The CDR3 DNA reads as TGTGCCAGCAGCCCCGGTCGGCAGTACTACGAGCAGTACTTC. Amino acids: CASSPGRQYYEQYF.

The rearrangement joins TRBV7-2 to TRBJ1-3; D gene unclear. In germline, CDR1 is SGHTA, CDR2 FQGNSA. The length of the CDR3 is 13 residues. Deletions cut 2 bases from V and 3 bases from J, with 5 bases between. The CDR3 sequence: CASSLSIGNTIYF. The CDR3 bases are TGTGCCAGCAGCTTATCCATTGGAAACACCATATATTTT.

The chain has TRBV5-4 and TRBJ2-7, with 10 bases identical to TRBD2. The CDR3 length is 14 residues. The J segment lost 5 bases and the V segment lost 4 bases, leaving 6 bases of the junction unmatched. Per germline, CDR1 SGHNT and CDR2 YYREEE (reference sequence). CDR3: CASSPGLAPDEQYF. CDR3 bases: TGTGCCAGCAGCCCGGGACTAGCGCCCGACGAGCAGTACTTC.